One and the same sample provided the 23 T cell receptor beta chains below, sequenced in a study of CD8+CD57+ T cells in acquired aplastic anemia. Patients who underwent sequencing had shown CD8+CD57+ cell expansion by flow cytometry. Both TCR beta VDJ combination and CDR3 sequence profiling were carried out. Genomic DNA was the template for this profiling. TCRdb re-analysed the reads in MiXCR, keeping a single row per CDR3 protein. This sample has some 140,000 distinct CDR3 sequences, with 40% to 65% found just once. Sequencing used sorted CD4+, CD8+, or CD8+CD57+ T cells (not recorded which) from PBMCs. The receptor set was obtained from a human donor with aplastic anemia.

In its sample, this clonotype was seen many times. The V gene is TRBV7-7, the J gene TRBJ2-5; D perhaps matches TRBD2 (5 bases). CDR1 and CDR2 (germline): SSHAT, FNYEAQ (reference sequence). V lost 10 bases to trimming and J lost 5 bases, with 17 bases between them. The length of the CDR3 is 13 residues. The CDR3 bases are TGTGCCACGGAACCCGACGGGGATGAGACCCAGTACTTC. This sequence encodes CATEPDGDETQYF. Filled out from reference TRBV7-7 and TRBJ2-5, the complete variable domain reads GAGVSQSPRYKVTKRGQDVTLRCDPISSHATLYWYQQALGQGPEFLTYFNYEAQPDKSGLPSDRFSAERPEGSISTLTIQRTEQRDSAMYRCATEPDGDETQYFGPGTRLLVL.

This clonotype has more than one count but fewer than ten. The chain joins TRBV7-2 to TRBJ2-5; TRBD2 might be the D (6 bases). The CDR3 has 11 amino acids. CDR1 SGHTA and CDR2 FQGNSA come from the germline V gene. With 3 bases removed from V and 9 bases from J, the gap between germline ends came to 8 bases. The CDR3: CASSFREAQYF. In DNA form, the CDR3 reads TGTGCCAGCAGCTTTAGGGAGGCCCAGTACTTC. Combining the CDR3 with reference TRBV7-2 and TRBJ2-5 gives the whole variable domain GAGVSQSPSNKVTEKGKDVELRCDPISGHTALYWYRQSLGQGLEFLIYFQGNSAPDKSGLPSDRFSAERTGGSVSTLTIQRTQQEDSAVYLCASSFREAQYFGPGTRLLVL.

In regard to this clonotype: A much larger clone lies a single base off, so this may be a read error. CDR3 amino acids: CASSSGTGTFSYTF. CDR3 in DNA: TGTGCCAGCAGCTCCGGGACAGGGACCTTTAGCTACACCTTC. The chain recombines TRBV7-9 with TRBJ1-2; 9 bases match TRBD1. Trimming at V came to 4 bases and at J to 9 bases, leaving 9 bases not matched to a gene. The germline V gene encodes CDR1 SEHNR and CDR2 FQNEAQ (reference sequence). The length of the CDR3 is 14 residues.

The chain recombines TRBV20-1 with TRBJ2-5; D gene ambiguous. The length of the CDR3 is 15 residues. The ends were cut back, 0 bases at V and 1 base at J, with 12 bases in the middle. CDR1 and CDR2 from the germline V gene are DFQATT and SNEGSKA (reference sequence). CDR3 in DNA: TGCAGTGCTAGAGATCCTCTTCGGGTCCAAGAGACCCAGTACTTC. Amino acids: CSARDPLRVQETQYF.

This clonotype was seen a handful of times. The chain employs TRBV19 and TRBJ1-2; D is unclear. Per germline, CDR1 LNHDA and CDR2 SQIVND (reference sequence). V lost 7 bases, J lost 4 bases, and 10 bases lay in between. The CDR3 has 12 residues. This chain's CDR3 is CASTRTGYGYTF. CDR3 nucleotide sequence: TGTGCCAGTACCAGGACGGGCTATGGCTACACCTTC.

The chain employs TRBV9 and TRBJ2-7; 15 bases are a match to TRBD2. After removal of 2 bases from V and 5 bases from J, the junction contained 5 bases not matched to a gene. This CDR3 has 16 residues. Germline values: CDR1 SGDLS, CDR2 YYNGEE. CDR3 coding DNA: TGTGCCAGCAGCGTTTGGACTAGCGGGGGGGGCGACGAGCAGTACTTC. This translates into CASSVWTSGGGDEQYF.

The chain uses TRBV7-8 and TRBJ2-7, with D unresolved. V was cut by 5 bases and J by 3 bases, with 8 bases left in between. Germline loops: CDR1 SGHVS, CDR2 FQNEAQ. There are 12 residues in the CDR3. CDR3 amino acids: CASSLNIYEQYF. The CDR3 region has the DNA TGTGCCAGCAGCCTCAACATCTACGAGCAGTACTTC. The full variable domain, in which reference TRBV7-8 and TRBJ2-7 provide the parts outside the CDR3, is GAGVSQSPRYKVAKRGQDVALRCDPISGHVSLFWYQQALGQGPEFLTYFQNEAQLDKSGLPSDRFFAERPEGSVSTLKIQRTQQEDSAVYLCASSLNIYEQYFGPGTRLTVT.

This clonotype was detected a few times. The chain links TRBV5-4 to TRBJ2-1, with TRBD1 matching over 8 bases. V shed 2 bases and J 9 bases; nucleotides not matched to a gene: 4. The CDR3 length is 13 residues. Germline CDR1 is SGHNT and CDR2 is YYREEE (reference sequence). The CDR3 DNA follows: TGTGCCAGCAGCTTCAGGGGGCGCAGTGAGCAGTTCTTC. Translated: CASSFRGRSEQFF. The full variable domain, rest sourced from reference TRBV5-4 and TRBJ2-1, is ETGVTQSPTHLIKTRGQQVTLRCSSQSGHNTVSWYQQALGQGPQFIFQYYREEENGRGNFPPRFSGLQFPNYSSELNVNALELDDSALYLCASSFRGRSEQFFGPGTRLTVL.

Within the sample, this clonotype is medium-sized (0.01 to 0.1%). This chain connects TRBV12-3 or TRBV12-4 to TRBJ1-5; D unclear. The V end was cut by 6 bases, the J end by 0 bases, with 9 bases between. This CDR3 is built from 14 residues. In nucleotides, the CDR3 is TGTGCCAGCAGCCCTTGGCATAGCAATCAGCCCCAGCATTTT. Translated, it gives CASSPWHSNQPQHF.

In regard to this clonotype: An end of the junction differs from the germline gene, which may be a read error. The rearrangement joins TRBV7-6 to TRBJ2-5; no definite D call. Germline V gene sequence: CDR1 SGHVS, CDR2 FNYEAQ. CDR3 length: 8 residues. The CDR3 spells CASSSGTF. CDR3 nucleotide sequence: TGTGCCAGCAGCTCCGGAACCTTC.

Only a few counts were recorded for this clonotype. Just one base apart from a much larger clone, this may be a read error. V is TRBV4-3 and J is TRBJ2-7; D unclear. Germline V gene sequence: CDR1 LGHNA, CDR2 YSLEER. CDR3 length: 12 amino acids. CDR3 sequence (DNA): TGCGCCAGCAGCCACGATTCTTCCGAGCAGTGCTTC. It encodes CASSHDSSEQCF.

This clonotype appeared many times. The V call is TRBV27, the J call TRBJ2-7; possible D gene TRBD1, 6 bases. The CDR3 loop spans 14 amino acids. Germline lookup yields CDR1 MNHEY and CDR2 SMNVEV (reference sequence). V was trimmed by 6 bases and J by 3 bases, leaving 15 bases between them. This CDR3 is CASSLGHLLYEQYF. CDR3 sequence (DNA): TGTGCCAGCAGCCTGGGACATCTCCTCTACGAGCAGTACTTC.

The J gene is TRBJ2-7, the V gene TRBV19; the match to TRBD1 covers 11 bases. From germline, CDR1 is LNHDA and CDR2 SQIVND (reference sequence). V lost 3 bases, J lost 4 bases, and 2 bases stayed unmatched. The CDR3 loop spans 14 amino acids. This CDR3 reads CASSMGQGVYEQYF. The CDR3 coding sequence is TGTGCCAGTAGTATGGGACAGGGGGTATACGAGCAGTACTTC.

This clonotype was picked up many times. CDR3 DNA sequence: TGTGCCAGCAGCTTACGAAGCGGGGGGCTGGACGAGCAGTACTTC. Translated, it gives CASSLRSGGLDEQYF. The V gene is TRBV11-2, the J gene TRBJ2-7, with TRBD2 identical over 9 bases. This CDR3 contains 15 residues. J lost 5 bases, V lost 2 bases, and 7 bases had no gene match. Germline values: CDR1 SGHAT, CDR2 FQNNGV.

This clonotype was picked up many times. The gene calls are TRBV27 and TRBJ2-5, with 8 bases aligning to TRBD1. The germline CDR1 and CDR2 sequences are MNHEY and SMNVEV (reference sequence). The CDR3 length is 14 residues. With V trimmed by 4 bases and J by 4 bases, 5 bases remained unmatched. The CDR3 region is CASSSTGGGETQYF. The CDR3 DNA follows: TGTGCCAGCAGTTCAACAGGGGGTGGAGAGACCCAGTACTTC.

On this clonotype itself: This may stem from a read error, because a much larger clone lies one nucleotide away. The CDR3 spells CASNLKGTGPDTQYF. CDR3 DNA: TGTGCCAGCAACTTAAAAGGTACAGGGCCAGATACGCAGTATTTT. The chain carries TRBV11-1 and TRBJ2-3; TRBD1 is a possible D gene (6 bases). This CDR3 spans 15 amino acids. Germline values: CDR1 SGHAT, CDR2 FQDESV (reference sequence).

At least ten counts were recorded for this clonotype. V usage is TRBV7-9 and J usage is TRBJ2-4, with a tentative D call TRBD1 (7 bases). The length of the CDR3 is 16 residues. CDR1 and CDR2 (germline): SEHNR, FQNEAQ (reference sequence). Trimming took off 5 bases at V and 0 bases at J, with 14 bases between the two ends. The CDR3 loop is CASSRGTDRAKNIQYF. In DNA, the CDR3 is TGTGCCAGCAGCCGCGGGACAGATCGAGCCAAAAACATTCAGTACTTC.

The chain uses TRBV2 and TRBJ2-1; 7 positions match TRBD2. V was clipped by 6 bases and J by 7 bases; unmatched bases: 12. Germline loops: CDR1 SNHLY, CDR2 FYNNEI. CDR3 length equals 15 residues. CDR3 amino acids: CASRRGSALSNEQFF. The CDR3 nucleotides read TGTGCCAGCAGGCGGGGGAGTGCCTTGTCGAATGAGCAGTTCTTC. The whole variable domain, remainder taken from reference TRBV2 and TRBJ2-1, is EPEVTQTPSHQVTQMGQEVILRCVPISNHLYFYWYRQILGQKVEFLVSFYNNEISEKSEIFDDQFSVERPDGSNFTLKIRSTKLEDSAMYFCASRRGSALSNEQFFGPGTRLTVL.

V gene TRBV19 combines with J gene TRBJ2-1; D perhaps matches TRBD2 (5 bases). V was shortened by 5 bases and J by 8 bases, with 16 bases between the two germline ends. Looked up from germline, CDR1 is LNHDA and CDR2 is SQIVND (reference sequence). The CDR3 is 14 amino acids. The CDR3 nucleotides are TGTGCCAGTAGTCCCACGGAACCCGGGGATGAGCAGTTCTTC. Translation: CASSPTEPGDEQFF. Filled out from reference TRBV19 and TRBJ2-1, the complete variable domain reads DGGITQSPKYLFRKEGQNVTLSCEQNLNHDAMYWYRQDPGQGLRLIYYSQIVNDFQKGDIAEGYSVSREKKESFPLTVTSAQKNPTAFYLCASSPTEPGDEQFFGPGTRLTVL.

The chain carries TRBV24-1 and TRBJ1-5; no clear D gene. The germline V gene has CDR1 KGHDR and CDR2 SFDVKD. This CDR3 contains 12 residues. The germline V and J ends were trimmed by 4 bases and 9 bases, with 9 bases remaining between them. In DNA form, the CDR3 reads TGTGCCACCAGTGACTTTGGTGGGCCCCAGCATTTT. Its translation: CATSDFGGPQHF.

The chain joins TRBV2 to TRBJ1-5; a possible D gene is TRBD1 (6 bases). The CDR3 is 13 residues long. The V end lost 5 bases, the J end lost 3 bases, and 8 bases lay between the germline ends. In germline, CDR1 is SNHLY, CDR2 FYNNEI. Here the CDR3 reads CASSWDTNQPQHF. The CDR3 region has the DNA TGTGCCAGCAGTTGGGACACCAATCAGCCCCAGCATTTT.

V is TRBV29-1 and J is TRBJ1-1; D may be TRBD1 (5 bases). CDR1 SQVTM and CDR2 ANQGSEA come from the germline V gene. The V gene lost 1 base and the J gene lost 10 bases, with 13 bases spanning the gap. The CDR3 spans 12 residues. CDR3 sequence: CSVEGGGYLAFF. The CDR3 DNA sequence: TGCAGCGTTGAAGGGGGGGGTTATCTAGCTTTCTTT.

The V gene is TRBV4-1, the J gene TRBJ2-3; 11 positions match TRBD2. The CDR3 has 16 residues. Germline CDR1 reads MGHRA; CDR2 reads YSYEKL. The trim removed 3 bases at V and 6 bases at J, leaving 8 bases unmatched. CDR3 sequence (DNA): TGCGCCAGCAGCCAGCGACTAGCGGGAACCTCGGATACGCAGTATTTT. Translation gives CASSQRLAGTSDTQYF.